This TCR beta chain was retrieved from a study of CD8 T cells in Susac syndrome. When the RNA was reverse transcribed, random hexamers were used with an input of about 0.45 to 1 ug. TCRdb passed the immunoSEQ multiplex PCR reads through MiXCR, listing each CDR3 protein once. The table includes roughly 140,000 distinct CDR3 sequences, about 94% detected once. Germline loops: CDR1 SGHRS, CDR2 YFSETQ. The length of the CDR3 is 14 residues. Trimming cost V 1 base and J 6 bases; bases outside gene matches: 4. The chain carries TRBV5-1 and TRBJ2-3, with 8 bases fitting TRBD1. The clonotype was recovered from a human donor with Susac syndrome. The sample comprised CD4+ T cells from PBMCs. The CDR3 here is CASSLIRTGDTQYF. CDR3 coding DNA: TGCGCCAGCAGCTTGATCCGGACAGGGGATACGCAGTATTTT.